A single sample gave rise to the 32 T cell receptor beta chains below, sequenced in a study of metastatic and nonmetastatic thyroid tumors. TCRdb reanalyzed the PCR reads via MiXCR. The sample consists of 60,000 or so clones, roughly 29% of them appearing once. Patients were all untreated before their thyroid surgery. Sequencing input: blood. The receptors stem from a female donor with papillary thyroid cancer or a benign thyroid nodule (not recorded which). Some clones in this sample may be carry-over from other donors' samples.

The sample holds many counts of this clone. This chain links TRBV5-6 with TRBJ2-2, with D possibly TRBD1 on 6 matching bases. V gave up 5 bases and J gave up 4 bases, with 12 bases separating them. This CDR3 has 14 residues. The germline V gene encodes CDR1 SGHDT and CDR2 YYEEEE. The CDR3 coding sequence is TGTGCCAGCAGACAGGGCCGGATCACCGGGGAGCTGTTTTTT. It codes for CASRQGRITGELFF.

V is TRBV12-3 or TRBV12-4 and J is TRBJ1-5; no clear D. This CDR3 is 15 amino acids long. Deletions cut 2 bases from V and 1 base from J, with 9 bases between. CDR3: CASSLSGSSNQPQHF. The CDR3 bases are TGTGCCAGCAGTTTAAGCGGGTCGAGCAATCAGCCCCAGCATTTT.

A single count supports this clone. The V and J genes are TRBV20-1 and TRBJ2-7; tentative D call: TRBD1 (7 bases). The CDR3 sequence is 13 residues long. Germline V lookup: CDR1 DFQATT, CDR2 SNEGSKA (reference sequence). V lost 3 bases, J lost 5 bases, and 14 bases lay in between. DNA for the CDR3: TGCAGTGCTAGGGGCAGGGGGGACAACGAGCAGTACTTC. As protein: CSARGRGDNEQYF.

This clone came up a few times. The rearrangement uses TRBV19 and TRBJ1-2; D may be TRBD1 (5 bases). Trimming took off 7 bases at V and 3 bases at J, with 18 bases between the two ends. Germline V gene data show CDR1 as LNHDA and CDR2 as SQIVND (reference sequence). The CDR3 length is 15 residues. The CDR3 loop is CASNSDGGGYYGYTF. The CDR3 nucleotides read TGTGCCAGTAATTCGGACGGGGGAGGCTACTATGGCTACACCTTC.

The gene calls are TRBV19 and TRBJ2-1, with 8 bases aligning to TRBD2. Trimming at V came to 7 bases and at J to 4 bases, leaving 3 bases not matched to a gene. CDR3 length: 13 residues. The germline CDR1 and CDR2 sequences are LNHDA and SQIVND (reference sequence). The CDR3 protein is CASIASGYNEQFF. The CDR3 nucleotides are TGTGCCAGTATCGCTAGCGGGTACAATGAGCAGTTCTTC.

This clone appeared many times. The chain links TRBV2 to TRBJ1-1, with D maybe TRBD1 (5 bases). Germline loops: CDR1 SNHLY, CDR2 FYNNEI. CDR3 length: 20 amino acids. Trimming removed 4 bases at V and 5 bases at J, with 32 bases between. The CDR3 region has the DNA TGTGCCAGCAGTGGAGACGTCGATTCAGGACATTTGCACGGGAGGACTGAAGCTTTCTTT. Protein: CASSGDVDSGHLHGRTEAFF.

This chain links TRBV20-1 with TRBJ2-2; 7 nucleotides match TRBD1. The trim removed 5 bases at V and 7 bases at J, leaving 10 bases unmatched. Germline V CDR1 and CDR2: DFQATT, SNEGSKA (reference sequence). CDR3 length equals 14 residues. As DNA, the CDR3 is TGCAGTGCTGGCACAGGGGATGATGTCGGGGAGCTGTTTTTT. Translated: CSAGTGDDVGELFF.

The DNA for the CDR3 is TGTGCCAGCAGCCGCACCCCGGGACAGGGGGCGGGTACGCAGTATTTT. Encoded protein: CASSRTPGQGAGTQYF. The rearrangement joins TRBV6-1 to TRBJ2-3; 12 bases are shared with TRBD1. Germline values: CDR1 MNHNS, CDR2 SASEGT. The CDR3 has 16 residues. V shed 6 bases and J 8 bases; nucleotides not matched to a gene: 12.

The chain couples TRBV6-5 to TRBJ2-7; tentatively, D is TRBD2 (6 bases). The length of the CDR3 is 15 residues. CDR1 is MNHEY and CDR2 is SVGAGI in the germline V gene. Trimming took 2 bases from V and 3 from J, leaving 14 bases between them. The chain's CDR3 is CASSYPGVGIYEQYF. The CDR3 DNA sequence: TGTGCCAGCAGTTACCCGGGAGTGGGAATCTACGAGCAGTACTTC.

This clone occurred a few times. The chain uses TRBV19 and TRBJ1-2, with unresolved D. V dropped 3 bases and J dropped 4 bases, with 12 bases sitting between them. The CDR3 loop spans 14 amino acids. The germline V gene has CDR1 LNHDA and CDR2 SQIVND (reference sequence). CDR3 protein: CASSMWTGSYGYTF. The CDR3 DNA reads TGTGCCAGTAGTATGTGGACGGGAAGCTATGGCTACACCTTC. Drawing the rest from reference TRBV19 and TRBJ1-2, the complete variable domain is DGGITQSPKYLFRKEGQNVTLSCEQNLNHDAMYWYRQDPGQGLRLIYYSQIVNDFQKGDIAEGYSVSREKKESFPLTVTSAQKNPTAFYLCASSMWTGSYGYTFGSGTRLTVV.

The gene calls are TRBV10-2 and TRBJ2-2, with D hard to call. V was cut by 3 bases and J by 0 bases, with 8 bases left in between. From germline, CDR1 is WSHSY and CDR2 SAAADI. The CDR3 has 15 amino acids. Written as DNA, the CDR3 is TGCGCCAGCAGTGAAAGTGGATCGAACACCGGGGAGCTGTTTTTT. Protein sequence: CASSESGSNTGELFF.

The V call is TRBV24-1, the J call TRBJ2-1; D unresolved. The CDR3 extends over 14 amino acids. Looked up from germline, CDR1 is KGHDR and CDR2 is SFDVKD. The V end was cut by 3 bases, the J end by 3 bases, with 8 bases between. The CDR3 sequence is CATSDPRNYNEQFF. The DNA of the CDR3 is TGTGCCACCAGTGATCCGCGGAACTACAATGAGCAGTTCTTC.

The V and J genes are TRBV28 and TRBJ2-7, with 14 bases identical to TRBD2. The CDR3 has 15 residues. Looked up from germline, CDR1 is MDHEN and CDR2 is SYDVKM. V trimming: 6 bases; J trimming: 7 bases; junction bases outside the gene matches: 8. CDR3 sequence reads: CASSRGLAGGGEQYF. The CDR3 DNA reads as TGTGCCAGCAGCCGTGGACTAGCGGGAGGTGGAGAGCAGTACTTC.

CDR3 protein: CSAIDGTPGELFF. DNA for the CDR3: TGCAGTGCTATAGACGGCACCCCCGGGGAGCTGTTTTTT. V gene TRBV20-1 combines with J gene TRBJ2-2; no reliable D call. CDR1 and CDR2 (germline): DFQATT, SNEGSKA (reference sequence). This CDR3 has 13 residues. V was shortened by 4 bases and J by 6 bases, with 12 bases between the two germline ends.

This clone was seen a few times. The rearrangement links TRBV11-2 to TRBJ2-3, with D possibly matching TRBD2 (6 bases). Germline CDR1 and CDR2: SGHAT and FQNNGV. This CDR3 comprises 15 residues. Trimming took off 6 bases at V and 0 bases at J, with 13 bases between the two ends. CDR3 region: CASSMAGFSTDTQYF. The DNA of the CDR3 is TGTGCCAGCAGTATGGCGGGGTTTAGCACAGATACGCAGTATTTT. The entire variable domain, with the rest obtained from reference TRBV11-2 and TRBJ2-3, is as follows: EAGVAQSPRYKIIEKRQSVAFWCNPISGHATLYWYQQILGQGPKLLIQFQNNGVVDDSQLPKDRFSAERLKGVDSTLKIQPAKLEDSAVYLCASSMAGFSTDTQYFGPGTRLTVL.

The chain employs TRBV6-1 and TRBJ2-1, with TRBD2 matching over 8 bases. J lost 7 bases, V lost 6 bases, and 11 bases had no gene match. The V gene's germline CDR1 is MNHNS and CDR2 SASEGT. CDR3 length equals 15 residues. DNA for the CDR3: TGTGCCAGCAGCCCGGGGGGGGGCGTGTTGAATGAGCAGTTCTTC. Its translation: CASSPGGGVLNEQFF.

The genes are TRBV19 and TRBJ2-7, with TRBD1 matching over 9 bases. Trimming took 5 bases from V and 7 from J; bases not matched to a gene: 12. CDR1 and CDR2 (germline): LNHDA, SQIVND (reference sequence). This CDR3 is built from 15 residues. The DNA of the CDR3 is TGTGCCAGTAGTCCGAGGGACAGGGTGGTGCGGGAGCAGTACTTC. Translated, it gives CASSPRDRVVREQYF.

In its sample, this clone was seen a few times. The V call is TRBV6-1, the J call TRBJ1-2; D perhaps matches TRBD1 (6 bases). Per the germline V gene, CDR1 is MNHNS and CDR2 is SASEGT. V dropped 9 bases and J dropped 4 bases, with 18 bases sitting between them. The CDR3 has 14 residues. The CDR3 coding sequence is TGTGCCAGTGACCGGGACACTCTATCCTATGGCTACACCTTC. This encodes CASDRDTLSYGYTF.

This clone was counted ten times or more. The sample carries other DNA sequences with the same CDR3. The CDR3 DNA reads as TGTGCCAGTAGTATAGTGGAGGGCAGGGTGGACACTGAAGCTTTCTTT. Translating gives CASSIVEGRVDTEAFF. The chain has TRBV19 and TRBJ1-1, with D possibly TRBD1 on 5 matching bases. Trimming cost V 1 base and J 3 bases, with 15 bases left between them. Germline lookup yields CDR1 LNHDA and CDR2 SQIVND (reference sequence). CDR3 length equals 16 residues.

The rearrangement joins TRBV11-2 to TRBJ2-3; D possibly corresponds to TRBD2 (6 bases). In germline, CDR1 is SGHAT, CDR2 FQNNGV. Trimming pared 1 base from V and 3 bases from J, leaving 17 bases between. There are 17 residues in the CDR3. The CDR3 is CASSLGRVGRGTDTQYF. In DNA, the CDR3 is TGTGCCAGCAGCTTAGGAAGGGTCGGGAGAGGGACAGATACGCAGTATTTT.

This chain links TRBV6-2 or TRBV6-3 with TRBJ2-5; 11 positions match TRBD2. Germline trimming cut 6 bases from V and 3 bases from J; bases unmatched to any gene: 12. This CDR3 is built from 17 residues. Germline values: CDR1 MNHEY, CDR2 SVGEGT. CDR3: CASSQAWTSGPKETQYF. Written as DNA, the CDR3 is TGTGCCAGCAGCCAGGCATGGACTAGCGGGCCCAAAGAGACCCAGTACTTC.

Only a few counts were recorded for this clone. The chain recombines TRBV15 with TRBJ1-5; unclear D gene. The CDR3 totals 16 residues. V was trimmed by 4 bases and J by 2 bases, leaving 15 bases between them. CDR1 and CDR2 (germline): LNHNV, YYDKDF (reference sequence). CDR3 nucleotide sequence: TGTGCCACCAGCACCCGGCGGGATGGGGGCAATCAGCCCCAGCATTTT. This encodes CATSTRRDGGNQPQHF.

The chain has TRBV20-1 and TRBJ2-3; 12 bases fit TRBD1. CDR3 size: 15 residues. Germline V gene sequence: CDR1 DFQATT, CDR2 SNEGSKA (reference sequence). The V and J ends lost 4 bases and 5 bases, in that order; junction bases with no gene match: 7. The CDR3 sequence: CSAINRDRGQDTQYF. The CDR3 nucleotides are TGCAGTGCTATTAACCGGGACAGGGGGCAAGATACGCAGTATTTT.

The CDR3 loop reads CASSEAPGNYGYTF. CDR3 bases: TGTGCCAGCAGTGAAGCCCCAGGGAACTATGGCTACACCTTC. The chain employs TRBV2 and TRBJ1-2, with D possibly TRBD1 on 5 matching bases. This CDR3 contains 14 residues. Trimming took off 0 bases at V and 2 bases at J, with 7 bases between the two ends. Germline CDR1 is SNHLY and CDR2 is FYNNEI.

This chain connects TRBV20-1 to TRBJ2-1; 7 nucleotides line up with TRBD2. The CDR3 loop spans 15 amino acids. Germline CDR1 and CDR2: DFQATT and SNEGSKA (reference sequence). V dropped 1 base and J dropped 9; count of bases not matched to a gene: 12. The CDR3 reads CSARVPERGLAEQFF. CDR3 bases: TGCAGTGCTAGAGTCCCTGAGCGGGGCCTCGCTGAGCAGTTCTTC.

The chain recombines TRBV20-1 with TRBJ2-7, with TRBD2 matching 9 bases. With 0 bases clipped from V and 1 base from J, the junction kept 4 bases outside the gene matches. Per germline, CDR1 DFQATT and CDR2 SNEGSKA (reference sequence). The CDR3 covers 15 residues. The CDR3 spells CSARDPSGISYEQYF. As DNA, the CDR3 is TGCAGTGCTAGAGACCCTAGCGGGATTTCCTACGAGCAGTACTTC.

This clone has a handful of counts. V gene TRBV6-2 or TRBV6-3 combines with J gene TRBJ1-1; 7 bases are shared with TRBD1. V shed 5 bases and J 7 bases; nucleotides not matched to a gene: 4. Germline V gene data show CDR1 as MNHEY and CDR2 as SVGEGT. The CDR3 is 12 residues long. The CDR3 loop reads CASSRTGREAFF. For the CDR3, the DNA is TGTGCCAGCAGTCGGACAGGCCGTGAAGCTTTCTTT.

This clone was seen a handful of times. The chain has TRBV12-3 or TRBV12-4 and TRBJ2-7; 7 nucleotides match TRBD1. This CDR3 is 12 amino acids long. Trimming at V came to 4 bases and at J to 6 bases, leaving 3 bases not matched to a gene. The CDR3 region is CASSWDRGEQYF. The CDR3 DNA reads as TGTGCCAGCAGTTGGGACAGAGGCGAGCAGTACTTC.

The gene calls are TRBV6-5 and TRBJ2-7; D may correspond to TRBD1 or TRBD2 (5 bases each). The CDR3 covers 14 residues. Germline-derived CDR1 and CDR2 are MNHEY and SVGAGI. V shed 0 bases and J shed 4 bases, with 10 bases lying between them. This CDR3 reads CASSYSGAGYEQYF. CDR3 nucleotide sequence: TGTGCCAGCAGTTACTCAGGGGCGGGTTACGAGCAGTACTTC.

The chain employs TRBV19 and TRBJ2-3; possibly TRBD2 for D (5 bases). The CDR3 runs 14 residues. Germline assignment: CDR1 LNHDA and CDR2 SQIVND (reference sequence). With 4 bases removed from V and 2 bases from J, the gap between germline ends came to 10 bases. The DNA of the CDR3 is TGTGCCAGTAGTAAGGCGGGCCCCACAGATACGCAGTATTTT. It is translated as CASSKAGPTDTQYF.

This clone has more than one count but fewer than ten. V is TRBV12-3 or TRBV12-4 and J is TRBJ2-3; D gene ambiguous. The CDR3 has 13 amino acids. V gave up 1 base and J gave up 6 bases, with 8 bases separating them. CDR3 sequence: CASSLVLRDTQYF. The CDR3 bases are TGTGCCAGCAGTTTAGTTCTGCGGGATACGCAGTATTTT.

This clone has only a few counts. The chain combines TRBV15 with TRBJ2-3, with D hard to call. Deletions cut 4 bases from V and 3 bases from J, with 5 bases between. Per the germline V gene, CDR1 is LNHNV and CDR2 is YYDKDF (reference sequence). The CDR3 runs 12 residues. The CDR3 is CATSIETDTQYF. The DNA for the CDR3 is TGTGCCACCAGCATAGAAACAGATACGCAGTATTTT.